These T cell receptor beta chains were read from a single sample in a study of blood T cell repertoires in COVID-19. This table comes from immunoSEQ multiplex PCR, and its TCRdb copy is limited to in-frame clones, with some not included. The sample lists 95,000 to 130,000 clones, 70% to 85% occurring once. Sequencing was performed on peripheral blood. The receptors stem from a man in his sixties or seventies with active or convalescent COVID-19. Both conserved end residues are part of each CDR3. A D gene is named only where the DNA matches it firmly. Size is omitted from some rows. Given values are once, few, many or a class for expanded clones.

d_call clone_size j_call v_call cdr3_aa cdr3_nt
TRBD1 . TRBJ2-5 TRBV27 CASSPGTGGRETQYF TGTGCCAGCAGTCCGGGGACAGGGGGCAGAGAGACCCAGTACTTC
. few TRBJ1-4 TRBV29-1 CAGGAPTNEKLFF TGCGCGGGGGGGGCCCCAACTAATGAAAAACTGTTTTTT
. . TRBJ2-3 TRBV6-5 CASTSTDTQYF TGTGCCAGTACTAGCACAGATACGCAGTATTTT
TRBD1 . TRBJ2-7 TRBV6-5 CASRPGQGNVYEQYF TGTGCCAGCAGGCCCGGACAGGGAAATGTTTACGAGCAGTACTTC
TRBD2 few TRBJ2-7 TRBV7-6 CASSSGSGSLYEQYF TGTGCCAGCAGCTCTGGGAGCGGGAGTCTCTACGAGCAGTACTTC
TRBD1 . TRBJ1-5 TRBV28 CASSLGQGFSGGNQPQHF TGTGCCAGCAGTTTAGGACAGGGGTTCTCCGGAGGCAATCAGCCCCAGCATTTT
TRBD1 . TRBJ1-6 TRBV7-9 CASSPGQVGYNSPLHF TGTGCCAGCAGCCCCGGACAGGTCGGCTATAATTCACCCCTCCACTTT
. once TRBJ1-1 TRBV10-1 CASSGLQGCDTEAFF TGCGCCAGCAGTGGGCTACAGGGATGTGACACTGAAGCTTTCTTT
TRBD1 . TRBJ2-1 TRBV11-2 CASSSGQYNEQFF TGTGCCAGCAGCTCGGGACAGTACAATGAGCAGTTCTTC
TRBD2 . TRBJ2-7 TRBV7-2 CASSFFSGSGSEQYF TGTGCCAGCAGCTTTTTTAGCGGGAGCGGGAGCGAGCAGTACTTC
. . TRBJ1-2 TRBV5-5 CASSLGVITYGYTF TGTGCCAGCAGCTTGGGCGTTATTACCTATGGCTACACCTTC
TRBD2 few TRBJ2-5 TRBV7-9 CASSLVSGGTSGQETQYF TGTGCCAGCAGCTTAGTCTCTGGTGGGACTAGCGGACAAGAGACCCAGTACTTC
. . TRBJ2-7 TRBV6-1 CASSERGIEQYF TGTGCCAGCAGTGAACGGGGAATCGAGCAGTACTTC
TRBD1 . TRBJ1-3 TRBV2 CASTVQGAPGNTIYF TGTGCCAGCACCGTACAGGGGGCCCCTGGAAACACCATATATTTT
. . TRBJ2-4 TRBV5-6 CASSLYAGPGAKNIQYF TGTGCCAGCAGCTTGTATGCGGGACCCGGAGCCAAAAACATTCAGTACTTC
. . TRBJ2-7 TRBV5-3 CARSLSSLGGEQYF TGTGCCAGAAGCTTAAGTAGTTTGGGAGGCGAGCAGTACTTC
TRBD2 . TRBJ2-7 TRBV11-3 CASSGGAGVYEQYF TGTGCCAGCAGCGGGGGAGCGGGAGTATACGAGCAGTACTTC
. few TRBJ2-3 TRBV11-3 CASSLTSSTDTQYF TGTGCCAGCAGCTTAACTTCTAGCACAGATACGCAGTATTTT
TRBD2 . TRBJ2-1 TRBV7-9 CASRELAGFYNEQFF TGTGCCAGCAGAGAGCTAGCGGGATTTTACAATGAGCAGTTCTTC
. . TRBJ1-4 TRBV4-3 CASSQTMGNEKLFF TGCGCCAGCAGCCAGACCATGGGCAATGAAAAACTGTTTTTT
. . TRBJ1-2 TRBV14 CASSHAERGYTF TGTGCCAGCAGCCATGCTGAGAGAGGCTACACCTTC
. . TRBJ2-2 TRBV19 CASRSQGLNTGELFF TGTGCCAGTAGATCTCAGGGGCTCAACACCGGGGAGCTGTTTTTT
. . TRBJ1-1 TRBV7-8 CASSHRAPGSEAFF TGTGCCAGCAGCCACAGGGCCCCGGGCTCTGAAGCTTTCTTT
. . TRBJ1-6 TRBV18 CASSPPSDRGISPLHF TGTGCCAGCTCACCACCGTCGGATAGGGGAATTTCACCCCTCCACTTT
. . TRBJ1-6 TRBV27 CASSLSPGNNSPLHF TGTGCCAGCAGTTTATCACCAGGGAATAATTCACCCCTCCACTTT
. once TRBJ1-1 TRBV20-1 CSASAALSGIAFF TGCAGTGCTAGTGCGGCTCTATCGGGGATAGCTTTCTTT
. . TRBJ2-7 TRBV12-3/TRBV12-4 CASSSDRLLRF TGTGCCAGCAGTTCCGACAGGCTTTTGCGCTTC
. . TRBJ2-7 TRBV16 CASSPRSTAYEQYF TGTGCCAGCAGCCCAAGAAGTACAGCCTACGAGCAGTACTTC
TRBD1 . TRBJ1-3 TRBV7-2 CASSRDRGGLGNTIYF TGTGCCAGCAGCAGGGACAGGGGAGGGCTTGGAAACACCATATATTTT
. . TRBJ1-4 TRBV2 CASSEGEFEKLFF TGTGCCAGCAGTGAAGGAGAGTTTGAAAAACTGTTTTTT
. . TRBJ1-3 TRBV4-3 CASSQDPSHSGNTIYF TGCGCCAGCAGCCAAGATCCATCCCACTCTGGAAACACCATATATTTT
. . TRBJ1-4 TRBV24-1 CATSDSKGGTNEKLFF TGTGCCACCAGTGATTCGAAAGGGGGAACTAATGAAAAACTGTTTTTT
. once TRBJ2-5 TRBV28 CASSFQGIETQYF TGTGCCAGCAGTTTCCAGGGAATAGAGACCCAGTACTTC
. . TRBJ1-2 TRBV29-1 CSEMTVEDGYTF TGCAGCGAAATGACAGTTGAAGATGGCTACACCTTC
TRBD2 . TRBJ2-1 TRBV7-8 CASSLVASGTEQFF TGTGCCAGCAGCTTAGTGGCTAGCGGGACTGAGCAGTTCTTC
TRBD1 . TRBJ2-7 TRBV6-7 CASSYSTGTASYEQYF TGTGCCAGCAGTTACTCCACCGGGACAGCAAGCTACGAGCAGTACTTC
. . TRBJ2-6 TRBV3-1/TRBV3-2 CASSQVNSRLCGANVLTF TGTGCCAGCAGCCAAGTGAACTCGCGGTTGTGTGGGGCCAACGTCCTGACTTTC
. once TRBJ1-6 TRBV2 CASSETGLNSPLHF TGTGCCAGCAGTGAAACAGGGCTGAATTCACCCCTCCACTTT
TRBD1 . TRBJ1-5 TRBV2 CASSDRTGVNQPQHF TGTGCCAGCAGTGATCGGACAGGTGTAAATCAGCCCCAGCATTTT
. . TRBJ1-5 TRBV10-2 CASSEGRVGQPQHF TGCGCCAGCAGTGAAGGGAGGGTGGGTCAGCCCCAGCATTTT
TRBD2 . TRBJ2-2 TRBV7-7 CASSSGTSGIGELFF TGTGCCAGCAGCTCAGGGACTAGCGGAATCGGGGAGCTGTTTTTT
TRBD2 . TRBJ2-1 TRBV5-4 CASSLASGAGNEQFF TGTGCCAGCAGCTTGGCTAGCGGGGCAGGCAATGAGCAGTTCTTC
. . TRBJ1-1 TRBV12-5 CASGRQVSMNTEAFF TGTGCTAGTGGGCGACAGGTCTCCATGAACACTGAAGCTTTCTTT
. . TRBJ2-2 TRBV7-2 CASSPTQVGELFF TGTGCCAGCAGCCCCACCCAGGTTGGGGAGCTGTTTTTT